This T cell receptor beta chain was identified during a study of T-cell reconstitution after alpha-beta-depleted transplantation in children. Study observations and caveats: Several hundred expanded graft clones reportedly were the source of alpha-beta T cells about two months after transplant.

Using unique molecular identifiers, the investigators prepared the TCRbeta library. TCRdb re-called the PCR reads through MiXCR, storing one row per CDR3 protein. The sample has almost 500,000 distinct CDR3 sequences, roughly a tenth seen once. At least ten counts were recorded for this clonotype. The target antigen is unknown. The receptor's source is a child aged 2 to 9 with inherited bone marrow failure, due to receive a stem cell transplant. The sample in question was PBMCs, obtained before TCRalphabeta/CD19-depleted stem cell transplant.

CDR3 loop: CASSLAVAGGPFQYF. CDR3 sequence (DNA): TGTGCCAGCAGCTTAGCGGTGGCAGGGGGGCCTTTTCAGTACTTC. J is TRBJ2-5 and V is TRBV7-9, with D possibly matching TRBD1 (7 bases). Trimming left V 0 bases short and J 11 bases short, with 19 bases between. The CDR3 totals 15 residues. Germline V gene data show CDR1 as SEHNR and CDR2 as FQNEAQ (reference sequence).